This TCR beta chain appears in the sequencing data of a study of blood T cell repertoires in COVID-19. Study information: Acute and convalescent COVID-19 specimens originated in the United States, Italy and Spain. T cells, B-cell-depleted T cells, or PBMCs provided the cDNA or gDNA that served as material.

The authors' processing: Amplified reference gene primers provided the basis for estimating nucleated cell counts. Sequencing was performed with immunoSEQ multiplex PCR; in TCRdb, only in-frame clones are kept and a portion is missing. V, J and clone size are taken as reported in that table, and D and trimming were inferred from the DNA itself. The sample contains about 34,000 clones, about 80% of which appear only once. The V gene lost 0 bases and the J gene lost 4 bases, with 9 bases spanning the gap. The CDR3 runs to 14 residues. Germline V gene sequence: CDR1 LGHDT, CDR2 YNNKEL (reference sequence).

Sequences were obtained from peripheral blood. The chain links TRBV3-1 (or the pseudogene TRBV3-2) to TRBJ2-5, with D perhaps TRBD2 (5 bases). This receptor was identified in a man older than 75 with acute or convalescent COVID-19. In DNA, the CDR3 is TGTGCCAGCAGCCAAGATTCTAGCACAGAGACCCAGTACTTC. Protein: CASSQDSSTETQYF.